A single sample gave rise to the 25 T cell receptor beta chains below, sequenced in a study of OX40 agonist ivuxolimab in advanced cancers. Clones were sequenced by immunoSEQ multiplex PCR, and TCRdb holds only the in-frame ones, with some missing. The sample includes about 67,000 clones, about 79% of them seen just once. Sequencing used CD4+ or CD8+ T cells sorted from blood, obtained in a trial of the OX40 agonist ivuxolimab. The receptors here all came from an adult with an advanced solid tumor such as melanoma, head and neck, liver or kidney cancer.

The chain employs TRBV6-1 and TRBJ1-5; D is unresolved. This CDR3 contains 14 residues. Germline V gene sequence: CDR1 MNHNS, CDR2 SASEGT. The V end lost 9 bases, the J end lost 0 bases, and 12 bases lay between the germline ends. The CDR3 DNA reads as TGTGCCAGTGGGATTCAGGTTAGCAATCAGCCCCAGCATTTT. Amino acid sequence: CASGIQVSNQPQHF.

The chain employs TRBV6-1 and TRBJ1-1; possible D gene TRBD1, 5 bases. The CDR3 loop spans 15 amino acids. Germline assignment: CDR1 MNHNS and CDR2 SASEGT. Trimming left V 0 bases short and J 6 bases short, with 14 bases between. The CDR3 is CASSEASGGPPEAFF. Written as DNA, the CDR3 is TGTGCCAGCAGTGAAGCGAGCGGGGGACCCCCTGAAGCTTTCTTT.

This chain uses TRBV5-4 with TRBJ1-1; TRBD1 aligns across 7 bases. The CDR3 consists of 16 residues. V trimming: 0 bases; J trimming: 0 bases; junction bases outside the gene matches: 5. Germline V gene lookup returns CDR1 SGHNT and CDR2 YYREEE (reference sequence). Here the CDR3 reads CASSLGDRVLNTEAFF. CDR3 nucleotide sequence: TGTGCCAGCAGCTTGGGTGACAGGGTCTTGAACACTGAAGCTTTCTTT.

This chain uses TRBV7-6 with TRBJ2-5; D is unresolved. V lost 6 bases and J lost 1, with 21 bases in between. CDR3 size: 17 residues. Germline V gene sequence: CDR1 SGHVS, CDR2 FNYEAQ. CDR3 region: CASSYPDGRLGQETQYF. The CDR3 region has the DNA TGTGCCAGCAGTTACCCCGACGGGCGGCTGGGCCAAGAGACCCAGTACTTC.

The rearrangement joins TRBV28 to TRBJ2-2, with 8 bases identical to TRBD2. Germline V gives CDR1 MDHEN, CDR2 SYDVKM. The CDR3 runs 14 residues. V was clipped by 6 bases and J by 9 bases; unmatched bases: 9. CDR3 loop: CASSEPGGSRELFF. In nucleotides, the CDR3 is TGTGCCAGCAGCGAGCCGGGGGGGTCCCGGGAGCTGTTTTTT.

The chain carries TRBV6-6 and TRBJ2-7, with 7 bases identical to TRBD1. The CDR3 contains 14 residues. Trimming at V came to 6 bases and at J to 2 bases, leaving 7 bases not matched to a gene. The germline V gene encodes CDR1 MNHNY and CDR2 SVGAGI (reference sequence). CDR3 protein: CASRSDRRPYEQYF. The CDR3 DNA is TGTGCCAGCAGATCGGACAGGCGACCCTACGAGCAGTACTTC.

J is TRBJ2-7 and V is TRBV6-1; TRBD2 matches 7 bases. Germline values: CDR1 MNHNS, CDR2 SASEGT. CDR3 length equals 13 residues. The J segment lost 3 bases and the V segment lost 6 bases, leaving 5 bases of the junction unmatched. The CDR3 DNA follows: TGTGCCAGCAGCCGGTCGGGGGGCTACGAGCAGTACTTC. It codes for CASSRSGGYEQYF.

The gene calls are TRBV6-5 and TRBJ2-1; the match to TRBD1 covers 7 bases. Trimming at V came to 2 bases and at J to 7 bases, leaving 5 bases not matched to a gene. CDR3 length equals 14 residues. Germline CDR1 reads MNHEY; CDR2 reads SVGAGI. The CDR3 here is CASSYDRVTNEQFF. CDR3 sequence (DNA): TGTGCCAGCAGTTACGACAGGGTAACAAATGAGCAGTTCTTC.

V is TRBV11-2 and J is TRBJ2-1; TRBD2 matches 9 bases. The CDR3 extends over 16 amino acids. The ends lost 0 bases at V and 8 bases at J; junction bases unmatched: 8. Per germline, CDR1 SGHAT and CDR2 FQNNGV. CDR3 nucleotides: TGTGCCAGCAGCTTAGACCTAGCGGGAAAAGGCCATGAGCAGTTCTTC. Amino acids: CASSLDLAGKGHEQFF.

The V and J genes are TRBV7-2 and TRBJ1-6, with 7 positions matching TRBD1. The CDR3 is 18 amino acids. Per germline, CDR1 SGHTA and CDR2 FQGNSA. V shed 5 bases and J 0 bases; nucleotides not matched to a gene: 10. The CDR3 is CASSPGGQRSSYNSPLHF. For the CDR3, the DNA is TGTGCCAGCAGCCCCGGGGGACAGAGGAGCTCCTATAATTCACCCCTCCACTTT. Drawing the rest from reference TRBV7-2 and TRBJ1-6, the complete variable domain is GAGVSQSPSNKVTEKGKDVELRCDPISGHTALYWYRQSLGQGLEFLIYFQGNSAPDKSGLPSDRFSAERTGGSVSTLTIQRTQQEDSAVYLCASSPGGQRSSYNSPLHFGNGTRLTVT.

The V call is TRBV28, the J call TRBJ2-5; D remains unclear. The CDR3 contains 13 residues. V gave up 3 bases and J gave up 5 bases, with 10 bases separating them. Germline V gene sequence: CDR1 MDHEN, CDR2 SYDVKM. Written as DNA, the CDR3 is TGTGCCAGCAGTTTCCAGTTCCCCGAGACCCAGTACTTC. This gives the protein CASSFQFPETQYF.

The rearrangement joins TRBV7-3 to TRBJ1-1; D not resolved. The CDR3 loop spans 12 amino acids. The V gene's germline CDR1 is SGHTA and CDR2 FQGTGA. The V gene lost 2 bases and the J gene lost 11 bases, with 12 bases spanning the gap. Here the CDR3 DNA reads TGTGCCAGCAGCTTAGAAGAGACTGGGGCTTTCTTT. It specifies CASSLEETGAFF.

This chain connects TRBV1 to TRBJ1-5; TRBD1 is the table's D call, not checked against the DNA. TRBV1 has pseudogene status. The length of the CDR3 is 17 residues. CDR3 DNA: TGCACCAGCAGCCGGGACAGGGGGCGAAGTAGTAATCAGCCCCAGCATTTT. Translation: CTSSRDRGRSSNQPQHF.

This clone showed up just once. J is TRBJ2-1 and V is TRBV5-1; tentatively, D is TRBD1 (6 bases). The CDR3 covers 15 residues. V lost 0 bases and J 7 bases, leaving 14 bases between the germline ends. Germline V gene lookup returns CDR1 SGHRS and CDR2 YFSETQ. The CDR3 DNA reads TGCGCCAGCAGCTTGGGGCCAGGGACATGGAATGAGCAGTTCTTC. Translated, it gives CASSLGPGTWNEQFF.

The rearrangement uses TRBV7-9 and TRBJ2-7; D assignment may be TRBD1 or TRBD2 (5 bases each). V was cut by 7 bases and J by 2 bases, with 9 bases left in between. This CDR3 spans 12 amino acids. Germline CDR1 reads SEHNR; CDR2 reads FQNEAQ (reference sequence). The CDR3 DNA sequence: TGTGCCAGCACCCGGGGCCCCTACGAGCAGTACTTC. Protein product: CASTRGPYEQYF.

V usage is TRBV29-1 and J usage is TRBJ2-1; D is perhaps TRBD2 (7 bases). V was clipped by 6 bases and J by 2 bases, with 14 bases between them. The CDR3 is 14 amino acids. Germline V gene sequence: CDR1 SQVTM, CDR2 ANQGSEA. CDR3 loop: CSVGGGAAYNEQFF. The CDR3, as DNA: TGCAGCGTCGGTGGGGGGGCCGCCTACAATGAGCAGTTCTTC.

The V gene is TRBV6-5, the J gene TRBJ2-5, with D perhaps matching TRBD2 (5 bases). This CDR3 is built from 13 residues. V dropped 2 bases and J dropped 2 bases, with 6 bases sitting between them. Germline V gives CDR1 MNHEY, CDR2 SVGAGI. CDR3 sequence reads: CASSYVAQETQYF. CDR3 sequence (DNA): TGTGCCAGCAGTTACGTAGCGCAAGAGACCCAGTACTTC.

V is TRBV7-8 and J is TRBJ1-3; D not resolved. The CDR3 extends over 13 amino acids. CDR1 and CDR2 from the germline V gene are SGHVS and FQNEAQ. V was trimmed by 5 bases and J by 5 bases, leaving 10 bases between them. The CDR3 nucleotides read TGTGCCAGCAGCCCGAGGCCGAGAAACACCATATATTTT. This encodes CASSPRPRNTIYF.

CDR3 in amino acids: CASSLGDPGAIYF. DNA for the CDR3: TGTGCCAGCAGCTTAGGGGACCCCGGAGCCATATATTTT. J is TRBJ1-3 and V is TRBV7-6; TRBD1 might be the D (5 bases). V gave up 1 base and J gave up 11 bases, with 12 bases separating them. The CDR3 totals 13 residues. In germline, CDR1 is SGHVS, CDR2 FNYEAQ.

The chain recombines TRBV2 with TRBJ1-6, with TRBD1 matching 11 bases. J was trimmed by 12 bases and V by 4 bases; bases with no gene match: 8. Germline V gives CDR1 SNHLY, CDR2 FYNNEI. CDR3 length: 15 amino acids. This CDR3 reads CASSAFPGQGEPLHF. In DNA, the CDR3 is TGTGCCAGCAGTGCATTTCCGGGACAGGGGGAACCCCTCCACTTT.

The rearrangement uses TRBV4-1 and TRBJ2-7, with D unresolved. This CDR3 is built from 14 residues. V was shortened by 1 base and J by 5 bases, with 12 bases between the two germline ends. Germline V CDR1 and CDR2: MGHRA, YSYEKL. CDR3: CASSQVFALDEQYF. The CDR3 nucleotides are TGCGCCAGCAGCCAAGTTTTCGCTCTGGACGAGCAGTACTTC.

The chain recombines TRBV7-2 with TRBJ2-2, with TRBD1 matching over 8 bases. V gave up 5 bases and J gave up 1 base; unmatched junction bases: 3. The CDR3 loop spans 15 amino acids. Germline V gene lookup returns CDR1 SGHTA and CDR2 FQGNSA. The CDR3 loop is CASSRDRLNTGELFF. CDR3 DNA: TGTGCCAGCAGCCGGGACAGGCTGAACACCGGGGAGCTGTTTTTT.

V and J are TRBV9 and TRBJ1-3; 10 nucleotides match TRBD1. The CDR3 spans 15 residues. Germline V CDR1 and CDR2: SGDLS, YYNGEE. J was trimmed by 7 bases and V by 4 bases; bases with no gene match: 8. This CDR3 reads CASSPERGQGNTIYF. CDR3 DNA sequence: TGTGCCAGCAGCCCAGAGAGGGGACAGGGGAACACCATATATTTT.

The chain recombines TRBV11-2 with TRBJ1-1, with D unresolved. V was cut by 3 bases and J by 3 bases, with 8 bases left in between. The CDR3 has 13 amino acids. The germline V gene encodes CDR1 SGHAT and CDR2 FQNNGV. The CDR3 sequence: CASSFLRDTEAFF. The CDR3 DNA reads TGTGCCAGCAGCTTTCTACGGGACACTGAAGCTTTCTTT.

The gene calls are TRBV19 and TRBJ2-2; no clear D. CDR3 length: 13 amino acids. Trimming took off 0 bases at V and 9 bases at J, with 8 bases between the two ends. CDR1 is LNHDA and CDR2 is SQIVND in the germline V gene (reference sequence). The CDR3 loop is CASSIDPGRELFF. The CDR3 bases are TGTGCCAGTAGTATAGACCCTGGCAGGGAGCTGTTTTTT.